This section outlines one T cell receptor beta chain sequence together with its context. The protocol was immunoSEQ multiplex PCR, while the TCRdb copy is restricted to in-frame clones and leaves out a portion. This table has about 160,000 clones, approximately 90% appearing once. The CDR3 spans 16 residues. Trimming left V 5 bases short and J 4 bases short, with 16 bases between. Germline loops: CDR1 KGHDR, CDR2 SFDVKD. The data stem from a study of control samples from healthy donors and cancer patients. The chain employs TRBV24-1 and TRBJ2-2, with D perhaps being TRBD1 or TRBD2 (6 bases each). The TCR sequence derives from a man aged 30 to 39 in good health. What was sequenced was blood. The CDR3 protein is CATSAKGGGLTGELFF. The CDR3 nucleotides are TGTGCCACCAGTGCCAAGGGGGGTGGTCTCACCGGGGAGCTGTTTTTT.